The subject of this entry is one TCR beta chain. This entry belongs to a study of blood T cell repertoires in COVID-19. At the level of the study: Samples taken during acute and convalescent COVID-19 were collected in the United States, Italy and Spain. PBMCs, B-cell-depleted T cells, or T cells provided the cDNA or gDNA that made up the material.

The protocol was immunoSEQ multiplex PCR, while the TCRdb copy is restricted to in-frame clones and leaves out a portion. This sample has around 100,000 clones, with more than 75% found just once. Germline V gene lookup returns CDR1 SGHTA and CDR2 FQGNSA. CDR3 size: 15 residues. Trimming took 5 bases from V and 3 from J; bases not matched to a gene: 10. Sequencing was performed on peripheral blood. The TCR sequence derives from a human donor in a cohort sampled during active COVID-19. V and J are TRBV7-2 and TRBJ2-7, with TRBD1 identical over 7 bases. CDR3 residues: CASSPWTGRVYEQYF. CDR3 nucleotides: TGTGCCAGCAGCCCGTGGACAGGTAGGGTCTACGAGCAGTACTTC.